This T cell receptor beta chain stems from a study of blood T cell repertoires in COVID-19. Some clones are missing from TCRdb's copy, which holds only in-frame ones; the method was immunoSEQ multiplex PCR. The table lists 180,000 or so clones, approximately 85% of them singletons, with around 9.9% in the top ten. The CDR3 contains 13 residues. The J segment lost 2 bases and the V segment lost 8 bases, leaving 5 bases of the junction unmatched. Germline assignment: CDR1 MNHEY and CDR2 SMNVEV (reference sequence). This TCR was recovered from a human donor with active or convalescent COVID-19. The donor label of this sample is uncertain. The sample was peripheral blood. This rearrangement joins TRBV27 to TRBJ2-7; 8 bases agree with TRBD1. CDR3 in DNA: TGTGCCAGCCGCCGGACAGGGCCCTACGAGCAGTACTTC. Residues: CASRRTGPYEQYF.